The 27 T cell receptor beta chains listed next were all sequenced from one sample in a study of molecular identifiers for immune sequencing clone quantification. TCRdb re-called the PCR reads through MiXCR, storing one row per CDR3 protein. This sample has 460,000 or so distinct CDR3 sequences, with 20% to 25% found just once. The material sequenced was naive CD8+ T cells from blood, with Jurkat cell RNA spiked in. Stated subset: FACS-sorted CD8+CD4-CCR7+CD45RA+ naive T cells. The receptors stem from a human donor in good health. Some libraries in this study had Jurkat cell RNA spiked in.

This clonotype was recorded many times. J is TRBJ1-5 and V is TRBV30; D ambiguous. Germline V CDR1 and CDR2: GTSNPN, SVGIG (reference sequence). V was clipped by 1 base and J by 5 bases, with 12 bases between them. This CDR3 spans 14 amino acids. Written as DNA, the CDR3 is TGTGCCTGGAGTGACCAAGGGATGGATCAGCCCCAGCATTTT. It translates to CAWSDQGMDQPQHF.

The gene calls are TRBV27 and TRBJ1-1, with no clear D. The CDR3 covers 13 residues. The V and J ends lost 3 bases and 3 bases respectively, with 8 bases between them. In germline, CDR1 is MNHEY, CDR2 SMNVEV (reference sequence). DNA of the CDR3: TGTGCCAGCAGTTTCGTCTGGGACACTGAAGCTTTCTTT. This codes for CASSFVWDTEAFF.

This clonotype came up a few times. This chain joins TRBV12-3 or TRBV12-4 and TRBJ2-1; possible D gene TRBD1, 5 bases. Trimming removed 3 bases from V and 6 bases from J, with 9 bases in between. This CDR3 region has 13 residues. This CDR3 is CASSFAGFNEQFF. In DNA form, the CDR3 reads TGTGCCAGCAGTTTTGCAGGGTTCAATGAGCAGTTCTTC.

This clonotype showed up many times. This chain uses TRBV6-2 or TRBV6-3 with TRBJ1-1, with unresolved D. Trimming removed 4 bases at V and 5 bases at J, with 11 bases between. CDR3 length equals 13 residues. CDR1 and CDR2 (germline): MNHEY, SVGEGT. CDR3 region: CASSSWGRTEAFF. The CDR3 coding sequence is TGTGCCAGCAGTTCTTGGGGTCGGACTGAAGCTTTCTTT.

V usage is TRBV7-9 and J usage is TRBJ2-5, with 8 bases fitting TRBD1. Germline assignment: CDR1 SEHNR and CDR2 FQNEAQ (reference sequence). After removal of 2 bases from V and 5 bases from J, the junction contained 13 bases not matched to a gene. CDR3 length: 17 amino acids. The CDR3 DNA reads TGTGCCAGCAGCTTAACCCCGACAGGGGCTTACTTGGAGACCCAGTACTTC. Translating gives CASSLTPTGAYLETQYF.

The rearrangement joins TRBV12-3 or TRBV12-4 to TRBJ2-7, with 9 positions matching TRBD1. V lost 5 bases to trimming and J lost 6 bases; unmatched junction nucleotides: 11. The CDR3 consists of 15 residues. The CDR3 sequence is CASSTRQGGVTEQYF. The CDR3 DNA reads TGTGCCAGCAGTACTCGACAGGGGGGGGTCACCGAGCAGTACTTC.

This clonotype was detected only a few times. V usage is TRBV20-1 and J usage is TRBJ1-2, with D perhaps TRBD1 (6 bases). Trimming stripped 6 bases from V and 8 bases from J, with 19 bases between. This CDR3 comprises 13 residues. CDR1 is DFQATT and CDR2 is SNEGSKA in the germline V gene (reference sequence). The CDR3, as DNA: TGCAGTGCAAGGGGCCTAGGGACAATCGGCTACACCTTC. It codes for CSARGLGTIGYTF.

The table lists this clonotype with a few counts. The rearrangement joins TRBV4-3 to TRBJ1-4; unclear D gene. CDR1 and CDR2 (germline): LGHNA, YSLEER. V shed 0 bases and J shed 5 bases, with 13 bases lying between them. CDR3 length: 16 amino acids. The CDR3 loop reads CASSQEGLTANEKLFF. In DNA form, the CDR3 reads TGCGCCAGCAGCCAAGAAGGCTTAACAGCGAATGAAAAACTGTTTTTT.

The sample holds many counts of this clonotype. V gene TRBV28 combines with J gene TRBJ1-5; no clear D gene. CDR1 is MDHEN, CDR2 SYDVKM, per germline. CDR3 size: 13 residues. The ends were cut back, 3 bases at V and 0 bases at J, with 3 bases in the middle. CDR3 loop: CASSFGSNQPQHF. The CDR3 DNA follows: TGTGCCAGCAGTTTCGGTAGCAATCAGCCCCAGCATTTT.

With regard to this clonotype: With a much larger clone just one base away, this may be a read error. The chain joins TRBV4-3 to TRBJ2-3, with D tentatively TRBD2 (8 bases). Germline CDR1 is LGHNA and CDR2 is YSLEER. The length of the CDR3 is 16 residues. The CDR3 DNA sequence: TGCGCCAGCAGCCAAGATAGCGGGGTTCGGACAGGTACGCAGTATTTT. This gives the protein CASSQDSGVRTGTQYF.

At least ten counts were recorded for this clonotype. The CDR3 reads CSARDRTGVVPETQYF. Here the CDR3 DNA reads TGCAGTGCTAGAGACCGCACAGGGGTTGTACCGGAGACCCAGTACTTC. J is TRBJ2-5 and V is TRBV20-1; 7 bases map to TRBD1. The CDR3 is 16 residues long. After removal of 0 bases from V and 5 bases from J, the junction contained 12 bases not matched to a gene. Germline assignment: CDR1 DFQATT and CDR2 SNEGSKA (reference sequence).

This clonotype showed up many times. V is TRBV27 and J is TRBJ1-5, with TRBD1 matching over 8 bases. There are 15 residues in the CDR3. Trimming took 3 bases from V and 1 from J; bases not matched to a gene: 2. Germline CDR1 reads MNHEY; CDR2 reads SMNVEV (reference sequence). This CDR3 is CASSFGQGSNQPQHF. CDR3 in DNA: TGTGCCAGCAGTTTTGGACAGGGAAGCAATCAGCCCCAGCATTTT.

This clonotype was counted a few times. The V call is TRBV20-1, the J call TRBJ2-3, with D perhaps matching TRBD2 (5 bases). This CDR3 contains 14 residues. Per the germline V gene, CDR1 is DFQATT and CDR2 is SNEGSKA (reference sequence). V lost 5 bases, J lost 3 bases, and 15 bases lay in between. CDR3 DNA: TGCAGTGCTCCAACTAGATTTTTGACAGATACGCAGTATTTT. Translating it yields CSAPTRFLTDTQYF.

This clonotype was seen a handful of times. The genes are TRBV7-9 and TRBJ1-1, with a tentative D call TRBD1 (6 bases). The CDR3 covers 12 residues. CDR1 and CDR2 from the germline V gene are SEHNR and FQNEAQ (reference sequence). Between the trimmed V and J ends, which lost 11 bases and 1 base, there was a span of 11 bases. CDR3 residues: CAGGNRNTEAFF. The CDR3 DNA follows: TGTGCCGGGGGCAACAGGAACACTGAAGCTTTCTTT.

About this clonotype: This sequence may be a read error, since a much larger clone differs from it by one base. The chain joins TRBV6-2 or TRBV6-3 to TRBJ2-1, with D tentatively TRBD2 (5 bases). The CDR3 is 13 amino acids. CDR1 is MNHEY and CDR2 is SVGEGT in the germline V gene. The V end was cut by 2 bases, the J end by 8 bases, with 10 bases between. CDR3 nucleotides: TGTGCCAGCAGTTACACCAACGGGGATGAGCAGTTCTTC. It translates to CASSYTNGDEQFF.

The table lists this clonotype with many counts. As DNA, the CDR3 is TGCGCCAGCAGCCAAGGGCTGGCAGTCAATGAGCAGTTCTTC. This sequence encodes CASSQGLAVNEQFF. This chain links TRBV4-3 with TRBJ2-1; D unclear. The CDR3 sequence is 14 residues long. In germline, CDR1 is LGHNA, CDR2 YSLEER. Trimming removed 1 base from V and 6 bases from J, with 10 bases in between.

As concerns this clonotype: This clone may be a read error of a much larger clone one base away. The chain uses TRBV2 and TRBJ1-2; D unresolved. Germline loops: CDR1 SNHLY, CDR2 FYNNEI. This CDR3 is 15 amino acids long. In DNA, the CDR3 is TGTGCCAGCAGTGAAAATCTGGGCAGAAACTGTGGCTACACCTTC. It translates to CASSENLGRNCGYTF.

There are many counts of this clonotype. The V and J genes are TRBV6-4 and TRBJ2-3, with D uncertain. The germline gives CDR1 MRHNA, CDR2 SNTAGT. CDR3 size: 16 residues. The V end was cut by 0 bases, the J end by 0 bases, with 10 bases between. The CDR3 here is CASSDSHYSSTDTQYF. CDR3 DNA sequence: TGTGCCAGCAGTGACTCGCATTACTCTAGCACAGATACGCAGTATTTT.

Remarks on this clonotype: An end of the junction does not agree with germline; a read error may underlie this. The V and J genes are TRBV27 and TRBJ1-1, with D unclear. Germline CDR1 MNHEY, CDR2 SMNVEV (reference sequence). This CDR3 has 13 amino acids. Here the CDR3 DNA reads TGTGCCAGCCACCCTGGCGGTAACACTAAAGCTTTCTTT. It specifies CASHPGGNTKAFF.

This clonotype came up a few times. The J gene is TRBJ2-6, the V gene TRBV29-1, with D possibly matching TRBD2 (5 bases). The ends were cut back, 6 bases at V and 0 bases at J, with 15 bases in the middle. Germline V lookup: CDR1 SQVTM, CDR2 ANQGSEA. This CDR3 comprises 16 residues. CDR3: CSVWESILSGANVLTF. The DNA for the CDR3 is TGCAGCGTGTGGGAGAGCATACTCTCTGGGGCCAACGTCCTGACTTTC.

There are many counts of this clonotype. The rearrangement joins TRBV4-1 to TRBJ2-1; D is unclear. This CDR3 contains 12 residues. Trimming pared 0 bases from V and 14 bases from J, leaving 11 bases between. CDR1 and CDR2 from the germline V gene are MGHRA and YSYEKL. The CDR3: CASSQDGVVEFF. The CDR3 nucleotides read TGCGCCAGCAGCCAAGATGGGGTTGTGGAGTTCTTC.

This clonotype was seen only a few times. The V and J genes are TRBV7-9 and TRBJ2-5; 10 nucleotides line up with TRBD2. Trimming took 2 bases from V and 5 from J; bases not matched to a gene: 8. The CDR3 sequence is 16 residues long. The germline CDR1 and CDR2 sequences are SEHNR and FQNEAQ (reference sequence). In nucleotides, the CDR3 is TGTGCCAGCAGCTTACTAGCGGGGGCCCCGGGGGAGACCCAGTACTTC. It codes for CASSLLAGAPGETQYF. The variable domain in full, with the rest retrieved from reference TRBV7-9 and TRBJ2-5, is DTGVSQNPRHKITKRGQNVTFRCDPISEHNRLYWYRQTLGQGPEFLTYFQNEAQLEKSRLLSDRFSAERPKGSFSTLEIQRTEQGDSAMYLCASSLLAGAPGETQYFGPGTRLLVL.

The chain joins TRBV4-3 to TRBJ2-7; 7 nucleotides match TRBD2. Germline loops: CDR1 LGHNA, CDR2 YSLEER. V was pared by 1 base and J by 5 bases, with 11 bases of the junction left unmatched. The CDR3 spans 16 residues. CDR3 sequence reads: CASSQGVAGGLNEQYF. The DNA for the CDR3 is TGCGCCAGCAGCCAAGGGGTAGCGGGTGGCTTGAACGAGCAGTACTTC.

V is TRBV11-2 and J is TRBJ2-5; D may be TRBD2 (5 bases). Looked up from germline, CDR1 is SGHAT and CDR2 is FQNNGV. V was cut by 2 bases and J by 5 bases, with 12 bases left in between. The CDR3 spans 14 residues. The CDR3 protein is CASSLTRGYETQYF. CDR3 bases: TGTGCCAGCAGCTTAACTCGAGGGTATGAGACCCAGTACTTC. Using reference TRBV11-2 and TRBJ2-5 for the parts outside the CDR3, the full variable domain is EAGVAQSPRYKIIEKRQSVAFWCNPISGHATLYWYQQILGQGPKLLIQFQNNGVVDDSQLPKDRFSAERLKGVDSTLKIQPAKLEDSAVYLCASSLTRGYETQYFGPGTRLLVL.

A note on this clonotype: Given a much more abundant clone one base away, this may be a read error. This chain joins TRBV7-9 and TRBJ2-7; the D gene is possibly TRBD1 (6 bases). CDR1 is SEHNR and CDR2 is FQNEAQ in the germline V gene (reference sequence). The CDR3 is made up of 15 amino acids. This CDR3 is CASSLSGTSEYEQCF. CDR3 DNA: TGTGCCAGCAGCCTTTCCGGGACATCGGAGTACGAGCAGTGCTTC.

In this sample, this clonotype turned up many times. The CDR3 loop is CASSYGTSGFYEQYF. In DNA form, the CDR3 reads TGTGCCAGCAGTTACGGGACTAGCGGCTTCTACGAGCAGTACTTC. The chain uses TRBV6-5 and TRBJ2-7; 11 bases are a match to TRBD2. The V gene end was trimmed by 2 bases and the J gene end by 3 bases; junction bases not matched to a gene: 3. Germline-derived CDR1 and CDR2 are MNHEY and SVGAGI. The CDR3 consists of 15 residues.

Ten or more counts support this clonotype. V and J are TRBV6-1 and TRBJ2-7; 7 bases fit TRBD1. This CDR3 region has 15 residues. V gave up 4 bases and J gave up 1 base; unmatched junction bases: 7. CDR1 and CDR2 from the germline V gene are MNHNS and SASEGT. This CDR3 reads CASSVPGTESYEQYF. CDR3 sequence (DNA): TGTGCCAGCAGTGTTCCCGGGACAGAGTCCTACGAGCAGTACTTC.